Shown below are 15 T cell receptor beta chains from a single sample sequenced in a study of T-cell memory formation after mild COVID-19. TCRdb reanalysed the 5' RACE reads using MiXCR and keeps one entry per CDR3 protein. Among about 320,000 distinct CDR3 sequences listed, 14% were seen once. What was sequenced was PBMCs or a T cell subset sorted from them (not recorded which). These receptors were collected from a man aged 18 to 29 who had mild COVID-19 (a few samples of this study predate the infection). Cell type and time point are not known.

A few counts support this clonotype. The J gene is TRBJ1-5, the V gene TRBV20-1; D is perhaps TRBD1 (6 bases). With 5 bases removed from V and 2 bases from J, the gap between germline ends came to 13 bases. Germline V gene sequence: CDR1 DFQATT, CDR2 SNEGSKA (reference sequence). CDR3 length equals 14 residues. The CDR3 sequence is CSAPRAGGNQPQHF. CDR3 bases: TGCAGTGCTCCACGCGCAGGGGGCAATCAGCCCCAGCATTTT.

In this sample, this clonotype turned up a few times. The rearrangement links TRBV5-4 to TRBJ1-5, with D tentatively TRBD1 (5 bases). There are 14 residues in the CDR3. CDR1 is SGHNT, CDR2 YYREEE, per germline (reference sequence). The V gene lost 1 base and the J gene lost 9 bases, with 14 bases spanning the gap. The CDR3 sequence is CASSLWGGDGPQHF. The CDR3 region has the DNA TGTGCCAGCAGCTTGTGGGGAGGGGATGGGCCCCAGCATTTT.

The chain combines TRBV3-1 with TRBJ1-5, with TRBD1 matching 7 bases. The junction had 5 bases not matched to a gene; V was cut back by 1 base and J by 8 bases. Germline V gene sequence: CDR1 LGHDT, CDR2 YNNKEL (reference sequence). The CDR3 runs to 14 residues. DNA for the CDR3: TGTGCCAGCAGCCAAGTCGGACAGGCTGAGCCCCAGCATTTT. This sequence encodes CASSQVGQAEPQHF.

This clonotype has just a few counts. DNA for the CDR3: TGCGCCAGCAGCCAAGGGACAGGGGTGGAAAACACCATATATTTT. It specifies CASSQGTGVENTIYF. V gene TRBV4-3 combines with J gene TRBJ1-3; TRBD1 matches 9 bases. CDR1 and CDR2 from the germline V gene are LGHNA and YSLEER. The CDR3 extends over 15 amino acids. V shed 1 base, J shed 6 bases, and the junction held 4 bases outside the gene matches.

The rearrangement uses TRBV5-4 and TRBJ2-1; TRBD2 agrees at 14 bases. The J segment lost 8 bases and the V segment lost 7 bases, leaving 8 bases of the junction unmatched. CDR3 length: 15 amino acids. CDR1 is SGHNT and CDR2 is YYREEE in the germline V gene (reference sequence). The DNA for the CDR3 is TGTGCCAGCCGCCAGACTAGCGGGGGGGTCGATGAGCAGTTCTTC. Its translation: CASRQTSGGVDEQFF.

This clonotype was seen ten or more times. The chain employs TRBV15 and TRBJ1-5; D call uncertain. Trimming stripped 0 bases from V and 3 bases from J, with 9 bases between. This CDR3 is built from 15 residues. The V gene's germline CDR1 is LNHNV and CDR2 YYDKDF (reference sequence). The CDR3 nucleotides read TGTGCCACCAGCAGAGATTTGCAGGTCAATCAGCCCCAGCATTTT. Translation: CATSRDLQVNQPQHF.

There are a few counts of this clonotype. The genes are TRBV6-2 or TRBV6-3 and TRBJ2-4; perhaps TRBD1 as D (6 bases). CDR3 length: 16 amino acids. Germline CDR1 reads MNHEY; CDR2 reads SVGEGT. Trimming left V 6 bases short and J 0 bases short, with 15 bases between. The CDR3 nucleotides read TGTGCCAGCAGCCTAAGTGGACAGCTAGCCAAAAACATTCAGTACTTC. It is translated as CASSLSGQLAKNIQYF.

This chain uses TRBV19 with TRBJ1-5, with D tentatively TRBD1 (5 bases). CDR1 and CDR2 from the germline V gene are LNHDA and SQIVND (reference sequence). The CDR3 contains 14 residues. Trimming stripped 2 bases from V and 2 bases from J, with 7 bases between. This chain's CDR3 is CASSISGGNQPQHF. In DNA form, the CDR3 reads TGTGCCAGTAGTATATCGGGGGGCAATCAGCCCCAGCATTTT.

This clonotype was counted only a few times. The J gene is TRBJ2-1, the V gene TRBV9, with 8 nucleotides matching TRBD2. The junction had 12 bases not matched to a gene; V was cut back by 2 bases and J by 8 bases. CDR1 is SGDLS and CDR2 is YYNGEE in the germline V gene. The CDR3 runs to 16 residues. The CDR3 nucleotides are TGTGCCAGCAGCGTTTCTGAGGGACTAGGGGCCTATGAGCAGTTCTTC. It is translated as CASSVSEGLGAYEQFF.

This chain links TRBV12-3 or TRBV12-4 with TRBJ2-1; 9 nucleotides agree with TRBD2. V was pared by 11 bases and J by 2 bases, with 7 bases of the junction left unmatched. The CDR3 is made up of 14 amino acids. The CDR3 DNA sequence: TGTGCCCAGGGTCCTAGCGGGGCCTACAATGAGCAGTTCTTC. This sequence encodes CAQGPSGAYNEQFF.

This clonotype was picked up a small number of times. This chain joins TRBV20-1 and TRBJ2-2; 8 bases agree with TRBD2. V lost 4 bases and J lost 0; bases outside the gene matches: 4. Germline V gives CDR1 DFQATT, CDR2 SNEGSKA (reference sequence). This CDR3 has 15 amino acids. The chain's CDR3 is CSATISGANTGELFF. Here the CDR3 DNA reads TGCAGTGCTACCATTAGCGGGGCGAACACCGGGGAGCTGTTTTTT.

V is TRBV19 and J is TRBJ1-2, with D possibly matching TRBD1 (6 bases). Germline CDR1 and CDR2: LNHDA and SQIVND (reference sequence). The V end lost 6 bases, the J end lost 5 bases, and 19 bases lay between the germline ends. The CDR3 consists of 15 residues. This CDR3 reads CASSPNPGAGYGYTF. The CDR3 region has the DNA TGTGCCAGTAGCCCGAACCCGGGGGCGGGTTATGGCTACACCTTC.

V is TRBV3-1 and J is TRBJ1-2; weak D call: TRBD1 (5 bases). The CDR3 extends over 13 amino acids. The V gene lost 0 bases and the J gene lost 8 bases, with 10 bases spanning the gap. The germline V gene has CDR1 LGHDT and CDR2 YNNKEL (reference sequence). The CDR3 DNA reads as TGTGCCAGCAGCCAAGATCCGGGGACCGGCTACACCTTC. It is translated as CASSQDPGTGYTF.

The gene calls are TRBV20-1 and TRBJ2-1; D tentatively fits TRBD1 or TRBD2 (5 bases each). Germline CDR1 reads DFQATT; CDR2 reads SNEGSKA (reference sequence). Trimming shortened V by 3 bases and J by 4 bases, and 13 bases separated the two germline ends. The CDR3 is 14 amino acids. The CDR3 here is CSARGPAGYNEQFF. CDR3 sequence (DNA): TGCAGTGCTAGGGGACCAGCAGGGTACAATGAGCAGTTCTTC.

This clonotype was detected a few times. The gene calls are TRBV4-2 and TRBJ1-2, with D possibly being TRBD1 (6 bases). The CDR3 sequence is 14 residues long. Trimming stripped 0 bases from V and 4 bases from J, with 9 bases between. Germline CDR1 LGHNA, CDR2 YNFKEQ. The CDR3, as DNA: TGTGCCAGCAGCCAAGATGCAGGGGTCTATGGCTACACCTTC. Translating it yields CASSQDAGVYGYTF.